This TCR beta chain is drawn from a study of blood T cell repertoires in COVID-19. Study in general: In each case, the material was cDNA or gDNA derived from T cells, B-cell-depleted T cells, or PBMCs.

Some clones are missing from TCRdb's copy, which holds only in-frame ones; the method was immunoSEQ multiplex PCR. The data contain around 150,000 clones, about 81% of them singletons. CDR3 size: 20 residues. Losses at the gene ends were 8 bases for V and 1 base for J; bases not matched to a gene: 18. CDR1 is SNHLY, CDR2 FYNNEI, per germline. What was sequenced was peripheral blood. The chain combines TRBV2 with TRBJ2-1, with 12 positions matching TRBD2. The TCR was taken from a human donor in a cohort sampled during active COVID-19. The CDR3 reads CASALTLGLAGGPSYNEQFF. The CDR3 DNA reads TGTGCCAGCGCCCTCACCCTGGGGCTAGCGGGAGGGCCGTCCTACAATGAGCAGTTCTTC.